Detailed here is one T cell receptor beta chain. In germline, CDR1 is SGHRS, CDR2 YFSETQ. The CDR3 spans 12 residues. The germline V and J ends were trimmed by 4 bases and 7 bases, with 9 bases remaining between them. This entry belongs to a study of T cell changes during pregnancy in multiple sclerosis. The data were produced by immunoSEQ multiplex PCR, yet TCRdb's version contains in-frame clones alone and is incomplete. This table has about 51,000 clones, 90% to 95% appearing once. Sequencing was performed on peripheral blood, taken in the second trimester of pregnancy. The chain couples TRBV5-1 to TRBJ1-5; no firm D call. The receptor was isolated from a female donor with multiple sclerosis, enrolled in a pregnancy study. The DNA for the CDR3 is TGCGCCAGCAGCCTAGATGGCCAGCCCCAGCATTTT. Amino acid sequence: CASSLDGQPQHF.